These 22 T cell receptor beta chains were all obtained from the same sample, sequenced in a study of CD8+CD57+ T cells in acquired aplastic anemia. Genomic DNA templated the TCR beta VDJ and CDR3 profiling. TCRdb reprocessed the reads via MiXCR and lists one record per CDR3 protein. The profile covers some 44,000 distinct CDR3 sequences, with about 65% appearing a single time and 20% to 25% taken by the ten largest. Source material: sorted CD4+, CD8+, or CD8+CD57+ T cells (not recorded which) from PBMCs. The receptors here all came from a human donor in good health, serving as a control.

Many counts were recorded for this clonotype. The chain uses TRBV6-2 or TRBV6-3 and TRBJ2-5, with TRBD2 matching 7 bases. Germline assignment: CDR1 MNHEY and CDR2 SVGEGT. The CDR3 has 15 residues. V trimming: 0 bases; J trimming: 5 bases; junction bases outside the gene matches: 6. DNA for the CDR3: TGTGCCAGCAGTTACTCGATCGGGGGAGGGGAGACCCAGTACTTC. It yields the protein CASSYSIGGGETQYF.

This clonotype appeared once. This sequence joins TRBV15 and TRBJ2-2; 7 positions agree with TRBD2. Germline CDR1 LNHNV, CDR2 YYDKDF (reference sequence). Germline trimming cut 0 bases from V and 7 bases from J; bases unmatched to any gene: 5. The length of the CDR3 is 15 residues. The CDR3 DNA follows: TGTGCCACCAGCAGAGAAGTAGGGAGGGACGGGGAGCTGTTTTTT. This gives the protein CATSREVGRDGELFF.

The chain carries TRBV9 and TRBJ2-6; the D is unclear. Looked up from germline, CDR1 is SGDLS and CDR2 is YYNGEE. The CDR3 extends over 16 amino acids. V lost 6 bases and J lost 1, with 14 bases in between. The CDR3 region has the DNA TGTGCCAGCACCCCGTTAACGGTGTCTGGGGCCAACGTCCTGACTTTC. Protein sequence: CASTPLTVSGANVLTF.

This clonotype was detected ten times or more. This chain uses TRBV28 with TRBJ2-6; D call uncertain. The CDR3 runs 16 residues. Germline V gene data show CDR1 as MDHEN and CDR2 as SYDVKM. V lost 1 base and J 0 bases, leaving 7 bases between the germline ends. CDR3 nucleotide sequence: TGTGCCAGCAGTTTATCAGGCATCTCTGGGGCCAACGTCCTGACTTTC. This gives the protein CASSLSGISGANVLTF.

The chain has TRBV7-3 and TRBJ2-3; D is uncertain. The CDR3 runs to 10 residues. Germline CDR1 and CDR2: SGHTA and FQGTGA. V dropped 8 bases and J dropped 14 bases, with 14 bases sitting between them. CDR3 DNA: TGTGCCAGCCTTCCGGGCCACGGGTATTTT. It translates to CASLPGHGYF.

The chain links TRBV2 to TRBJ1-5, with a possible D match to TRBD1 (5 bases). The V and J ends lost 1 base and 5 bases respectively, with 12 bases between them. This CDR3 comprises 15 residues. Germline lookup yields CDR1 SNHLY and CDR2 FYNNEI. Here the CDR3 DNA reads TGTGCCAGCAGTGAAGAAGGGGCGCAGTATCAGCCCCAGCATTTT. Amino acids: CASSEEGAQYQPQHF. Using reference TRBV2 and TRBJ1-5 for the parts outside the CDR3, the full variable domain is EPEVTQTPSHQVTQMGQEVILRCVPISNHLYFYWYRQILGQKVEFLVSFYNNEISEKSEIFDDQFSVERPDGSNFTLKIRSTKLEDSAMYFCASSEEGAQYQPQHFGDGTRLSIL.

Comment on this clonotype: One end of the junction varies from germline; a read error may be responsible. The V call is TRBV7-6, the J call TRBJ2-1; D call uncertain. This CDR3 is 14 amino acids long. Germline V gives CDR1 SGHVS, CDR2 FNYEAQ. In DNA form, the CDR3 reads TGTGCCAGCAGCTTGGGTTACAAGGAACATGAGCAGTCCTTC. Amino acids: CASSLGYKEHEQSF. Looking up the rest from reference TRBV7-6 and TRBJ2-1 gives the full variable domain: GAGVSQSPRYKVTKRGQDVALRCDPISGHVSLYWYRQALGQGPEFLTYFNYEAQQDKSGLPNDRFSAERPEGSISTLTIQRTEQRDSAMYRCASSLGYKEHEQSFGPGTRLTVL.

The rearrangement links TRBV5-1 to TRBJ2-1, with D possibly matching TRBD2 (7 bases). The CDR3 spans 14 residues. The germline V gene has CDR1 SGHRS and CDR2 YFSETQ. V lost 6 bases to trimming and J lost 4 bases, with 14 bases between them. The CDR3 here is CASKTAGTYNEQFF. In DNA, the CDR3 is TGCGCCAGCAAGACAGCGGGGACATACAATGAGCAGTTCTTC.

The chain employs TRBV11-2 and TRBJ1-1; TRBD1 might be the D (6 bases). V shed 7 bases and J shed 3 bases, with 12 bases lying between them. CDR3 length: 13 residues. Germline lookup yields CDR1 SGHAT and CDR2 FQNNGV. CDR3 amino acids: CASTWTEYTEAFF. DNA for the CDR3: TGTGCCAGCACTTGGACAGAGTACACTGAAGCTTTCTTT.

In the case of this clonotype: Germline and junction disagree at one end, which may indicate a read error. The chain has TRBV14 and TRBJ2-7; 14 nucleotides align to TRBD2. The CDR3 totals 13 residues. Germline V lookup: CDR1 SGHDN, CDR2 FVKESK. CDR3 loop: CASSQAGTSGGRF. The CDR3 nucleotides read TGTGCCAGCAGCCAAGCCGGGACTAGCGGGGGCCGTTTC.

The V gene is TRBV5-1, the J gene TRBJ1-2; no firm D call. The CDR3 runs to 15 residues. Germline CDR1 is SGHRS and CDR2 is YFSETQ. Between the trimmed V and J ends, which lost 4 bases and 4 bases, there was a span of 17 bases. The CDR3 DNA reads as TGCGCCAGCAGCGAAGGACGGGGAGAAGGCTATGGCTACACCTTC. Its protein is CASSEGRGEGYGYTF.

By sample fraction, this clonotype is medium-sized (0.01 to 0.1%). CDR3 amino acids: CSAKQSRSAYEQYF. CDR3 in DNA: TGCAGTGCTAAACAAAGTCGGTCCGCCTACGAGCAGTACTTC. The chain joins TRBV20-1 to TRBJ2-7; no reliable D call. This CDR3 region has 14 residues. The V gene lost 4 bases and the J gene lost 2 bases, with 15 bases spanning the gap. Germline loops: CDR1 DFQATT, CDR2 SNEGSKA (reference sequence).

This clonotype came up many times. The chain uses TRBV19 and TRBJ1-5; tentative D call: TRBD1 (6 bases). Looked up from germline, CDR1 is LNHDA and CDR2 is SQIVND (reference sequence). The CDR3 length is 15 residues. Trimming cost V 10 bases and J 5 bases, with 21 bases left between them. This chain's CDR3 is CATRYGGGGHQPQHF. CDR3 in DNA: TGTGCCACCCGTTACGGGGGCGGGGGCCATCAGCCCCAGCATTTT.

The chain combines TRBV10-3 with TRBJ2-1; maybe TRBD2 (6 bases). With 11 bases removed from V and 5 bases from J, the gap between germline ends came to 13 bases. This CDR3 spans 12 amino acids. CDR1 is ENHRY and CDR2 is SYGVKD in the germline V gene. CDR3 protein: CAVREDNNEQFF. Written as DNA, the CDR3 is TGTGCCGTAAGGGAGGACAACAATGAGCAGTTCTTC.

V is TRBV19 and J is TRBJ1-5; possible D gene TRBD1, 6 bases. The CDR3 runs to 13 residues. Germline lookup yields CDR1 LNHDA and CDR2 SQIVND (reference sequence). The V end lost 5 bases, the J end lost 4 bases, and 9 bases lay between the germline ends. CDR3 in amino acids: CASSPGQNQPQHF. The CDR3 DNA is TGTGCCAGTAGTCCCGGACAGAATCAGCCCCAGCATTTT.

The chain combines TRBV7-3 with TRBJ2-1, with TRBD2 as a possible D gene (6 bases). From germline, CDR1 is SGHTA and CDR2 FQGTGA. The CDR3 contains 14 residues. The V gene lost 5 bases and the J gene lost 5 bases, with 13 bases spanning the gap. The CDR3 sequence is CASSPPGLDNEQFF. The DNA of the CDR3 is TGTGCCAGCAGCCCACCGGGACTCGACAATGAGCAGTTCTTC.

The chain carries TRBV29-1 and TRBJ2-1, with 8 bases lining up with TRBD1. Per the germline V gene, CDR1 is SQVTM and CDR2 is ANQGSEA. CDR3 length: 17 residues. With 4 bases clipped from V and 3 bases from J, the junction kept 14 bases outside the gene matches. The CDR3 loop is CSVAGTGDQPSYNEQFF. The CDR3 nucleotides read TGCAGCGTTGCCGGGACAGGAGACCAACCCAGCTACAATGAGCAGTTCTTC.

As concerns this clonotype: At one end the junction does not follow the germline gene, possibly because of a read error. The J gene is TRBJ1-5, the V gene TRBV7-7; D unresolved. The CDR3 has 13 residues. Germline CDR1 SSHAT, CDR2 FNYEAQ (reference sequence). The CDR3: CASSLASDQPQHF. The CDR3 coding sequence is TGTGCTAGCAGCTTAGCGTCGGATCAGCCCCAGCATTTT.

The chain has TRBV29-1 and TRBJ1-1; TRBD1 is a possible D gene (6 bases). Between the trimmed V and J ends, which lost 5 bases and 5 bases, there was a span of 9 bases. From germline, CDR1 is SQVTM and CDR2 ANQGSEA. The CDR3 consists of 11 residues. The CDR3 protein is CSVFQGTEAFF. In nucleotides, the CDR3 is TGCAGCGTTTTTCAGGGGACTGAAGCTTTCTTT.

V usage is TRBV7-9 and J usage is TRBJ1-4; the D gene is possibly TRBD1 (5 bases). V gave up 1 base and J gave up 5 bases, with 5 bases separating them. Germline-derived CDR1 and CDR2 are SEHNR and FQNEAQ (reference sequence). The CDR3 is 13 residues long. Here the CDR3 reads CASSLGQNEKLFF. CDR3 coding DNA: TGTGCCAGCAGCTTAGGACAGAATGAAAAACTGTTTTTT.

The chain carries TRBV11-2 and TRBJ2-1; D possibly corresponds to TRBD2 (6 bases). CDR1 is SGHAT and CDR2 is FQNNGV in the germline V gene. Trimming cost V 2 bases and J 0 bases, with 17 bases left between them. The length of the CDR3 is 18 residues. The CDR3 nucleotides are TGTGCCAGCAGCTTACGCCGAGGGGCGGGAAGCTCCTACAATGAGCAGTTCTTC. Translated, it gives CASSLRRGAGSSYNEQFF.

J is TRBJ2-7 and V is TRBV19; 7 positions match TRBD1. CDR3 length: 14 residues. Germline V CDR1 and CDR2: LNHDA, SQIVND (reference sequence). The junction had 3 bases not matched to a gene; V was cut back by 3 bases and J by 1 base. This chain's CDR3 is CASSMGQTSYEQYF. CDR3 sequence (DNA): TGTGCCAGTAGTATGGGACAGACGTCCTACGAGCAGTACTTC.